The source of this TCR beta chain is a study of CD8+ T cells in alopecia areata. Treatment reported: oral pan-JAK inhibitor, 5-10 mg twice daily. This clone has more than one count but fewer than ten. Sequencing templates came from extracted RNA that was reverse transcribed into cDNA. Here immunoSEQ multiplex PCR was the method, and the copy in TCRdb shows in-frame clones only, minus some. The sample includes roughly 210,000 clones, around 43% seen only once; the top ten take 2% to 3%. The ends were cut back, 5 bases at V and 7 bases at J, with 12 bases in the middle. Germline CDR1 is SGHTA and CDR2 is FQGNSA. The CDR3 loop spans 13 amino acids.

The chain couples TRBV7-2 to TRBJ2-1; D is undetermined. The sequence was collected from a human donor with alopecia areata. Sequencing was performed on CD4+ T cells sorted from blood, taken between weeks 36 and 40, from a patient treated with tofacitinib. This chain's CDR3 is CASSSDPRNEQFF. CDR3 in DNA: TGTGCCAGCAGCAGCGACCCTCGGAATGAGCAGTTCTTC. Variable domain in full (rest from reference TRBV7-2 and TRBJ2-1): GAGVSQSPSNKVTEKGKDVELRCDPISGHTALYWYRQSLGQGLEFLIYFQGNSAPDKSGLPSDRFSAERTGGSVSTLTIQRTQQEDSAVYLCASSSDPRNEQFFGPGTRLTVL.